This T cell receptor beta chain was profiled in a study of T cell repertoires in cytomegalovirus infection. Looking at the study overall: It was the public TCR beta signatures that indicated both CMV infection and matching HLA type. The study's findings and limits: Identification of carriers of CMV plus the relevant HLA was performed using cumulative public TCR beta family frequency. In two of eight donors, the top clonotype was HLA-C-restricted CMV-specific.

TCRdb used MiXCR to reprocess the reads, holding one entry per CDR3 protein. This sample carries about 460,000 distinct CDR3 sequences, approximately 11% of them seen once, and the ten largest clones take 10%. On this clonotype itself: Its antigen is undetermined.

There are 15 residues in the CDR3. V trimming: 5 bases; J trimming: 4 bases; junction bases outside the gene matches: 10. Germline-derived CDR1 and CDR2 are SGHTA and FQGNSA. Sequencing was done on a sample of PBMCs. The TCR originated in a human donor in good health (CMV status not recorded). Some clones in this sample may be carry-over from other donors' samples. The chain has TRBV7-2 and TRBJ1-1; 7 positions match TRBD1. This CDR3 is CASSPISGGGTEAFF. The CDR3 DNA sequence: TGTGCCAGCAGCCCCATCTCAGGGGGAGGCACTGAAGCTTTCTTT.